This is a list of T cell receptor beta chains from one sample in a study of cytomegalovirus exposure and HLA in healthy donors. TCRdb keeps only in-frame clones here, not all; method: immunoSEQ multiplex PCR. The sample lists more than 80,000 clones, 60% to 85% occurring once. Sequenced material: PBMCs. These receptor sequences come from a male donor in good health and CMV-seropositive. Each CDR3 is given with its conserved first and last residue. The order of the fields is J gene, clone size, V gene, D gene, CDR3 protein, CDR3 DNA. The D gene is left open where the match is weak. Not every row has a clone size; where given, it reads once, few, many or a size class.

TRBJ2-3,few,TRBV5-4,TRBD1,CASSFDRGSDTQYF,TGTGCCAGCAGCTTTGACAGGGGGTCAGATACGCAGTATTTT
TRBJ2-5,.,TRBV19,TRBD1,CASSPTGGSQETQYF,TGTGCCAGTAGCCCGACAGGGGGCAGCCAAGAGACCCAGTACTTC
TRBJ2-1,.,TRBV7-8,TRBD1,CASSLIRGLGNEQFF,TGTGCCAGCAGCTTAATCAGGGGGCTAGGCAATGAGCAGTTCTTC
TRBJ2-5,.,TRBV7-2,TRBD1,CASSLRGNRGETQYF,TGTGCCAGCAGCTTACGAGGGAACAGGGGAGAGACCCAGTACTTC
TRBJ2-5,.,TRBV4-3,TRBD1,CASSHDYRQGRGETQYF,TGCGCCAGCAGCCACGATTACCGACAGGGCCGGGGAGAGACCCAGTACTTC
TRBJ1-5,few,TRBV15,.,CATSRVPSGPQHF,TGTGCCACCAGCAGGGTTCCGTCGGGGCCCCAGCATTTT
TRBJ1-4,.,TRBV5-4,.,CAPGAFIPFATNEKLFF,TGTGCCCCTGGGGCTTTTATTCCCTTTGCAACTAATGAAAAACTGTTTTTT
TRBJ1-2,.,TRBV27,TRBD1,CASSSLGGTGKLGYTF,TGTGCCAGCAGTTCCCTGGGAGGGACAGGGAAGCTTGGCTACACCTTC
TRBJ2-7,once,TRBV4-3,TRBD1,CASSQDRQGVDEQYF,TGCGCCAGCAGCCAAGATCGGCAGGGGGTCGACGAGCAGTACTTC
TRBJ1-1,medium-sized,TRBV10-1,.,CASRQDTEAFF,TGCGCCAGCAGACAGGACACTGAAGCTTTCTTT
TRBJ1-5,.,TRBV28,TRBD1,CASSFLDRGNQPQHF,TGTGCCAGCAGTTTTCTGGACAGGGGTAATCAGCCCCAGCATTTT
TRBJ2-7,.,TRBV5-1,TRBD1,CASSLQAPGQGFNEQYF,TGCGCCAGCAGCTTGCAGGCTCCGGGACAGGGGTTCAACGAGCAGTACTTC
TRBJ2-7,once,TRBV9,.,CASSVEPGYGGEQYF,TGTGCCAGCAGCGTAGAACCCGGGTATGGCGGCGAGCAGTACTTC
TRBJ2-7,.,TRBV28,TRBD2,CASSQSGGRFVHEQYF,TGTGCCAGCAGTCAGAGCGGCGGGAGGTTTGTCCACGAGCAGTACTTC
TRBJ1-1,.,TRBV2,.,CASTLNTEAFF,TGTGCCAGCACTTTGAACACTGAAGCTTTCTTT
TRBJ2-4,.,TRBV18,.,CASSPNIAKNIQYF,TGTGCCAGCTCACCAAATATAGCCAAAAACATTCAGTACTTC
TRBJ1-2,.,TRBV30,.,CAWSINTNGYTF,TGTGCCTGGAGTATCAACACCAATGGCTACACCTTC
TRBJ2-2,.,TRBV6-4,.,CASSDRTGELFF,TGTGCCAGCAGTGACCGGACCGGGGAGCTGTTTTTT
TRBJ1-2,.,TRBV30,TRBD1,CASPGQLYGYTF,TGTGCCTCCCCGGGACAGTTATATGGCTACACCTTC
TRBJ1-1,once,TRBV6-5,TRBD1,CASSHSGGVPTEAFF,TGTGCCAGCAGTCACTCAGGGGGGGTTCCCACTGAAGCTTTCTTT
TRBJ1-1,.,TRBV2,TRBD1,CASTGQRNTEAFF,TGTGCCAGCACGGGACAGAGGAACACTGAAGCTTTCTTT
TRBJ1-5,.,TRBV19,.,CASSITGLANQPQHF,TGTGCCAGTAGTATTACAGGGCTTGCCAATCAGCCCCAGCATTTT
TRBJ2-7,.,TRBV5-6,TRBD1,CASSFRTGDYEQYF,TGTGCCAGCAGCTTCCGGACAGGGGACTACGAGCAGTACTTC
TRBJ1-3,.,TRBV28,TRBD1,CASTVQGASGNTIYF,TGTGCCAGCACCGTCCAGGGGGCCTCTGGAAACACCATATATTTT
TRBJ1-1,.,TRBV25-1,TRBD1,CASSGGTGAARTEAFF,TGTGCCAGCAGCGGGGGGACAGGGGCCGCTCGTACTGAAGCTTTCTTT
TRBJ2-7,.,TRBV4-2,.,CASSSTGGKRYEQYF,TGTGCCAGCAGCTCGACTGGAGGGAAGCGGTACGAGCAGTACTTC
TRBJ2-1,.,TRBV4-2,.,CASSQPQGSYNEQFF,TGTGCCAGCAGCCAACCTCAGGGATCCTACAATGAGCAGTTCTTC
TRBJ1-4,.,TRBV7-9,.,CASTPPGGQIGEKLFF,TGTGCCAGCACCCCCCCGGGGGGGCAGATAGGTGAAAAACTGTTTTTT
TRBJ2-2,.,TRBV4-2,TRBD1,CASSQDPLRQGNRGTGELFF,TGTGCCAGCAGCCAAGATCCACTTCGACAGGGGAACCGTGGCACCGGGGAGCTGTTTTTT
TRBJ1-2,.,TRBV4-3,.,CASSQVVEGSGYPF,TGCGCCAGCAGCCAAGTAGTCGAGGGAAGCGGCTACCCCTTC
TRBJ1-1,once,TRBV9,.,CASSVSGGAATEAFF,TGTGCCAGCAGCGTCTCAGGAGGGGCGGCCACTGAAGCTTTCTTT
TRBJ1-5,.,TRBV28,.,CASRLEPGSNQPQHF,TGTGCCAGCAGACTGGAACCGGGGAGCAATCAGCCCCAGCATTTT
TRBJ2-5,.,TRBV6-5,.,CASSYGPETQYF,TGTGCCAGCAGTTACGGCCCAGAGACCCAGTACTTC
TRBJ2-7,.,TRBV28,.,CASTTGTVTRGYF,TGTGCCAGCACCACCGGGACGGTGACTAGGGGGTACTTC
TRBJ2-3,.,TRBV5-1,TRBD2,CASSLGPSGGSTDTQYF,TGCGCCAGCAGCTTGGGTCCTAGCGGGGGGAGCACAGATACGCAGTATTTT
TRBJ2-3,.,TRBV7-7,TRBD1,CASSLDRGDTQYF,TGTGCCAGCAGCTTAGACAGGGGAGATACGCAGTATTTT
TRBJ1-3,.,TRBV5-6,.,CASSSGFKGSGNTIYF,TGTGCCAGCAGCTCAGGGTTTAAGGGCTCTGGAAACACCATATATTTT
TRBJ1-4,.,TRBV14,TRBD1,CASSQADRRIEKLFF,TGTGCCAGCAGCCAAGCGGACAGGCGAATTGAAAAACTGTTTTTT
TRBJ2-1,.,TRBV27,TRBD2,CASSLRTSDNEQFF,TGTGCCAGCAGTTTAAGGACTAGCGACAATGAGCAGTTCTTC
TRBJ2-7,.,TRBV7-8,.,CASSSKGEQGTEQYF,TGTGCCAGCAGCTCGAAGGGCGAACAGGGTACCGAGCAGTACTTC
TRBJ2-2,.,TRBV2,.,CASSVLGRNTGELFF,TGTGCCAGCAGTGTGCTAGGTAGAAATACCGGGGAGCTGTTTTTT
TRBJ1-1,.,TRBV14,.,CASSQQGNEAFF,TGTGCCAGCAGCCAACAGGGAAATGAAGCTTTCTTT
TRBJ1-1,.,TRBV19,TRBD1,CAVRDRRLNTEAFF,TGTGCCGTTAGGGACAGGAGATTGAACACTGAAGCTTTCTTT
TRBJ2-3,few,TRBV14,TRBD1,CASSQDPGQNTDTQYF,TGTGCCAGCAGCCAGGACCCGGGACAGAACACAGATACGCAGTATTTT
TRBJ2-7,.,TRBV7-2,.,CASSSEPPPSSYEQYF,TGTGCCAGCAGCTCCGAACCCCCTCCGAGCTCCTACGAGCAGTACTTC
TRBJ1-3,.,TRBV20-1,.,CSASGGNTIYF,TGCAGTGCCAGCGGGGGAAACACCATATATTTT
TRBJ1-2,.,TRBV28,.,CASTTQGYGYTF,TGTGCCAGCACGACCCAGGGATATGGCTACACCTTC
TRBJ2-7,.,TRBV27,.,CASSFRYRETYEQYF,TGTGCCAGCAGTTTCCGATACAGGGAAACCTACGAGCAGTACTTC
TRBJ2-7,.,TRBV14,.,CASSQSLAPRGEQYF,TGTGCCAGCAGCCAGAGTTTGGCACCTCGGGGCGAGCAGTACTTC
TRBJ1-6,.,TRBV6-5,.,CASSYGTSPLHF,TGTGCCAGCAGTTACGGGACATCACCCCTCCACTTT
TRBJ1-1,few,TRBV10-3,.,CAINNPGGTEAFF,TGTGCCATCAACAACCCGGGGGGCACTGAAGCTTTCTTT
TRBJ1-5,.,TRBV2,.,CASIKESGGQPQHF,TGTGCCAGCATTAAGGAGTCAGGAGGTCAGCCCCAGCATTTT